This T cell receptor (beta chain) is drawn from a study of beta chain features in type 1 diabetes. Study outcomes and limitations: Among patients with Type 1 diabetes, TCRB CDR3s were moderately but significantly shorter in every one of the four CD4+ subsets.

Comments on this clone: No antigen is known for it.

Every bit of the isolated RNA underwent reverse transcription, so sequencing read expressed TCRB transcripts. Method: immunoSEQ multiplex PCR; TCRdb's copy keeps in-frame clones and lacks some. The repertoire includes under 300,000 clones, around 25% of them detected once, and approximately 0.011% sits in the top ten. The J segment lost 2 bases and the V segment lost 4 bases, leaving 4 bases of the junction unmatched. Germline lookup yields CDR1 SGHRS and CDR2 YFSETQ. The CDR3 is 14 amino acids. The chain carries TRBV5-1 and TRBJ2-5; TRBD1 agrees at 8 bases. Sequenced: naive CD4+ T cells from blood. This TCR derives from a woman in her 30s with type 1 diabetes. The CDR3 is CASSPDREQETQYF. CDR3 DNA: TGCGCCAGCAGCCCGGACAGGGAGCAAGAGACCCAGTACTTC. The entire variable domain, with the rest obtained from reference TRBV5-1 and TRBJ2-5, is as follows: KAGVTQTPRYLIKTRGQQVTLSCSPISGHRSVSWYQQTPGQGLQFLFEYFSETQRNKGNFPGRFSGRQFSNSRSEMNVSTLELGDSALYLCASSPDREQETQYFGPGTRLLVL.